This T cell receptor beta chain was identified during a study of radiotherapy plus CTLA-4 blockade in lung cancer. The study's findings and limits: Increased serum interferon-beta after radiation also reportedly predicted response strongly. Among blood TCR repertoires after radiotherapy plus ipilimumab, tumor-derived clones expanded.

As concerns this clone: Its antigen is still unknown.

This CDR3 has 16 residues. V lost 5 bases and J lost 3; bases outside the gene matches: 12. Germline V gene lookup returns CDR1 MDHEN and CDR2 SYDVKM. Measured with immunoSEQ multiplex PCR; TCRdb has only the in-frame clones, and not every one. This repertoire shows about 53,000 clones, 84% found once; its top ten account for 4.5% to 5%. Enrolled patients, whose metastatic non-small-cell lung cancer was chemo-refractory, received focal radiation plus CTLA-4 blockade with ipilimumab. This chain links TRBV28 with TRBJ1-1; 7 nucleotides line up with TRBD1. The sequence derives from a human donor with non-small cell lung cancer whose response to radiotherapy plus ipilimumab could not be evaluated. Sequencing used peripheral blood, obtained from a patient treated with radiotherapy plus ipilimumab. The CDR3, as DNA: TGTGCCAGCAGTCCGACCGTAGACAGGGTGTACACTGAAGCTTTCTTT. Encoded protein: CASSPTVDRVYTEAFF.